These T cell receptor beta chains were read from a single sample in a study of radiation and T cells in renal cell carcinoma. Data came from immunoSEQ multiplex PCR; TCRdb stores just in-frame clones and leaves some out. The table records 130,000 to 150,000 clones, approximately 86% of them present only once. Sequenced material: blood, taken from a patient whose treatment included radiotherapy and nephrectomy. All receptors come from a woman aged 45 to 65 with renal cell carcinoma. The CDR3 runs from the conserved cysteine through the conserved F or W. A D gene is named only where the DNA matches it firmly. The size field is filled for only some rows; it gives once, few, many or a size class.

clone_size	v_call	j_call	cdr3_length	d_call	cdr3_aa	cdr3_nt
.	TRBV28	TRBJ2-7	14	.	CASSLNLLQGEQYF	TGTGCCAGCAGTTTAAATCTACTTCAAGGAGAGCAGTACTTC
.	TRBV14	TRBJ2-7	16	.	CASSNGQPISSYEQYF	TGTGCCAGCAGCAATGGACAGCCGATAAGCTCCTACGAGCAGTACTTC
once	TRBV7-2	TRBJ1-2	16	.	CASSLATGRTDYGYTF	TGTGCCAGCAGCTTAGCCACAGGAAGGACGGACTATGGCTACACCTTC
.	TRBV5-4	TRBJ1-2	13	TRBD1	CASSRGQGAGYTF	TGTGCCAGCAGTCGGGGACAGGGGGCAGGCTACACCTTC
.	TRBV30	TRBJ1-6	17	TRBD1	CAWSVRGPGDYNSPLHF	TGTGCCTGGAGTGTAAGGGGGCCGGGGGACTATAATTCACCCCTCCACTTT
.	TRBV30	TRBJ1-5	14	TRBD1	CAWSVMTGNQPQHF	TGTGCCTGGAGTGTGATGACAGGGAATCAGCCCCAGCATTTT
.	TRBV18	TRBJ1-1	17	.	CASSPLRQLNMNTEAFF	TGTGCCAGCTCACCACTCAGGCAACTTAACATGAACACTGAAGCTTTCTTT
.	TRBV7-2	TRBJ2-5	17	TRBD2	CASSLVSLLAVQETQYF	TGTGCCAGCAGCTTAGTCAGTTTACTAGCGGTGCAAGAGACCCAGTACTTC
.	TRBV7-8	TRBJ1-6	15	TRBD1	CASSLAGQGVSPLHF	TGTGCCAGCAGCTTAGCCGGACAGGGGGTTTCACCCCTCCACTTT
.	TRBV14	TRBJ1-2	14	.	CASSQDRSYGGYTF	TGTGCCAGCAGCCAAGATCGGTCCTATGGGGGCTACACCTTC
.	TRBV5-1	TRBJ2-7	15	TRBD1	CASSLVQGGSYEQYF	TGCGCCAGCAGCTTGGTACAGGGGGGCTCCTACGAGCAGTACTTC
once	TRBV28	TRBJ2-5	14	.	CASTGESRDETQYF	TGTGCCAGCACGGGGGAGAGTCGGGATGAGACCCAGTACTTC
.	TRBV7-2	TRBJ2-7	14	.	CASSLVAGSGEQYF	TGTGCCAGCAGCTTAGTGGCGGGATCCGGCGAGCAGTACTTC
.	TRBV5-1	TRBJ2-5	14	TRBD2	CASSAGLAGETQYF	TGCGCCAGCAGCGCGGGACTAGCGGGCGAGACCCAGTACTTC
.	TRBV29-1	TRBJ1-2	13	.	CSGAAGFGYGYTF	TGCAGCGGGGCCGCCGGGTTTGGGTATGGCTACACCTTC
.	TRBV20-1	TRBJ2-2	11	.	CSAWDAGELFF	TGCAGTGCTTGGGACGCCGGGGAGCTGTTTTTT
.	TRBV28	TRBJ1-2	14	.	CASSLGRGSYGYTF	TGTGCCAGCAGTTTGGGCAGGGGCAGCTATGGCTACACCTTC